This passage covers 28 T cell receptor beta chains from one sample sequenced in a study of response to subunit inactivated influenza vaccine. TCRdb reanalysed the RT-PCR reads using MiXCR and keeps one entry per CDR3 protein. The repertoire holds around 600,000 distinct CDR3 sequences, with about 10% as singletons. The same sample was also used in a study of T cells expressing NK-cell markers. That publication notes: Researchers built TCR beta cDNA using 5'RACE template switching with UMIs.

The specimen was PBMCs from blood, collected on the day of vaccination. All receptors come from a man between 45 and 60 years old who received an inactivated influenza vaccine.

There are a few counts of this clonotype. The chain has TRBV20-1 and TRBJ2-5, with D maybe TRBD2 (5 bases). The CDR3 loop spans 10 amino acids. CDR1 is DFQATT, CDR2 SNEGSKA, per germline (reference sequence). V was pared by 7 bases and J by 5 bases, with 8 bases between. In nucleotides, the CDR3 is TGCAGTGGAACGGGGGAGACCCAGTACTTC. Translation: CSGTGETQYF.

This clonotype has more than one count but fewer than ten. J is TRBJ2-3 and V is TRBV20-1; 9 nucleotides match TRBD1. The J segment lost 6 bases and the V segment lost 0 bases, leaving 10 bases of the junction unmatched. Germline assignment: CDR1 DFQATT and CDR2 SNEGSKA (reference sequence). The CDR3 runs 16 residues. The CDR3 reads CSARDRETGGKDTQYF. The CDR3 nucleotides read TGCAGTGCTAGAGATCGGGAGACAGGGGGGAAGGATACGCAGTATTTT.

The rearrangement uses TRBV7-8 and TRBJ2-2; TRBD2 matches at 10 bases. Germline CDR1 SGHVS, CDR2 FQNEAQ. This CDR3 spans 17 amino acids. With 2 bases clipped from V and 1 base from J, the junction kept 4 bases outside the gene matches. The CDR3 nucleotides are TGTGCCAGCAGCTTACTCAGCGGGGGGGGGAACACCGGGGAGCTGTTTTTT. Protein product: CASSLLSGGGNTGELFF.

The table lists this clonotype with many counts. The chain links TRBV27 to TRBJ2-7; 7 nucleotides agree with TRBD1. The CDR3 spans 12 residues. V gave up 7 bases and J gave up 7 bases; unmatched junction bases: 7. Germline CDR1 is MNHEY and CDR2 is SMNVEV (reference sequence). CDR3 sequence: CASMDPGQEQYF. Here the CDR3 DNA reads TGTGCCAGCATGGACCCGGGACAGGAGCAGTACTTC.

DNA of the CDR3: TGTGCCAGCAGCCAAACCGGGAGCTATGAAGCTTTCTTT. It encodes CASSQTGSYEAFF. The chain combines TRBV3-1 with TRBJ1-1; D gene unclear. The CDR3 is 13 residues long. CDR1 is LGHDT and CDR2 is YNNKEL in the germline V gene (reference sequence). V lost 2 bases and J lost 7, with 11 bases in between.

The chain has TRBV7-9 and TRBJ2-6; TRBD1 is a possible D gene (6 bases). The V and J ends lost 2 bases and 2 bases respectively, with 10 bases between them. The CDR3 consists of 16 residues. Germline-derived CDR1 and CDR2 are SEHNR and FQNEAQ (reference sequence). The CDR3 nucleotides are TGTGCCAGCAGCTTATTGGGACAACCTGGGGCCAACGTCCTGACTTTC. It codes for CASSLLGQPGANVLTF.

This sequence joins TRBV20-1 and TRBJ1-2; 8 bases are shared with TRBD1. The germline gives CDR1 DFQATT, CDR2 SNEGSKA (reference sequence). The V and J ends lost 4 bases and 6 bases, in that order; junction bases with no gene match: 7. This CDR3 region has 13 residues. DNA for the CDR3: TGCAGTGCTAACAGGGGGTCGGCTGATGGCTACACCTTC. This sequence encodes CSANRGSADGYTF.

This sequence joins TRBV7-8 and TRBJ2-5; 7 nucleotides match TRBD1. Germline V lookup: CDR1 SGHVS, CDR2 FQNEAQ. V was clipped by 5 bases and J by 2 bases; unmatched bases: 14. The CDR3 is 17 amino acids. CDR3 sequence reads: CASSTRPWTGLQETQYF. The CDR3 nucleotides read TGTGCCAGCAGCACCCGCCCCTGGACAGGCTTACAAGAGACCCAGTACTTC.

Many counts were recorded for this clonotype. The chain uses TRBV7-2 and TRBJ2-1; the D is unclear. V was trimmed by 3 bases and J by 7 bases, leaving 7 bases between them. There are 12 residues in the CDR3. Germline V CDR1 and CDR2: SGHTA, FQGNSA. CDR3 nucleotide sequence: TGTGCCAGCAGCTTCCCACTGAATGAGCAGTTCTTC. This sequence encodes CASSFPLNEQFF.

This clonotype has more than one count but fewer than ten. This rearrangement joins TRBV6-1 to TRBJ1-1, with D hard to call. CDR3 length: 13 residues. Trimming cost V 6 bases and J 3 bases, with 11 bases left between them. The germline gives CDR1 MNHNS, CDR2 SASEGT. The CDR3 DNA is TGTGCCAGCAGAAGGATCAAGGACACTGAAGCTTTCTTT. This translates into CASRRIKDTEAFF.

This rearrangement joins TRBV6-2 or TRBV6-3 to TRBJ2-7, with TRBD1 identical over 7 bases. Per germline, CDR1 MNHEY and CDR2 SVGEGT. The CDR3 loop spans 15 amino acids. J lost 0 bases, V lost 5 bases, and 7 bases had no gene match. CDR3 loop: CASSNRDSGSYEQYF. In DNA, the CDR3 is TGTGCCAGCAGTAACCGGGACAGTGGCTCCTACGAGCAGTACTTC.

This clonotype was observed a few times. The V and J genes are TRBV30 and TRBJ2-3; D remains unclear. CDR1 GTSNPN and CDR2 SVGIG come from the germline V gene (reference sequence). This CDR3 region has 13 residues. Deletions cut 1 base from V and 3 bases from J, with 8 bases between. The CDR3 nucleotides are TGTGCCTGGAGTGAACGCTCTACAGATACGCAGTATTTT. Amino acid sequence: CAWSERSTDTQYF.

This sequence joins TRBV7-9 and TRBJ2-1; D is unresolved. This CDR3 has 13 amino acids. Germline CDR1 and CDR2: SEHNR and FQNEAQ (reference sequence). Trimming removed 7 bases from V and 6 bases from J, with 13 bases in between. As DNA, the CDR3 is TGTGCCAGCAACCAAGATTATGGCAATGAGCAGTTCTTC. Protein: CASNQDYGNEQFF.

This clonotype was counted only a few times. The chain is built from TRBV20-1 and TRBJ2-7, with 7 bases aligning to TRBD2. CDR1 and CDR2 from the germline V gene are DFQATT and SNEGSKA (reference sequence). This CDR3 is 15 amino acids long. Trimming cost V 0 bases and J 2 bases; bases outside gene matches: 7. This CDR3 reads CSARDLSGVTYEQYF. Here the CDR3 DNA reads TGCAGTGCTAGAGACCTAAGCGGGGTGACCTACGAGCAGTACTTC.

This clonotype was observed a handful of times. The chain combines TRBV25-1 with TRBJ1-6; D perhaps matches TRBD1 (6 bases). V dropped 3 bases and J dropped 7 bases, with 10 bases sitting between them. CDR1 is MGHDK, CDR2 SYGVNS, per germline. This CDR3 is 14 amino acids long. The DNA for the CDR3 is TGTGCCAGCAGTGACAGGGGCCTCAATTCACCCCTCCACTTT. As protein: CASSDRGLNSPLHF.

This clonotype has a handful of counts. This rearrangement joins TRBV11-2 to TRBJ2-2, with 12 bases fitting TRBD2. The trim removed 1 base at V and 5 bases at J, leaving 14 bases unmatched. There are 20 residues in the CDR3. Per the germline V gene, CDR1 is SGHAT and CDR2 is FQNNGV. In DNA, the CDR3 is TGTGCCAGCAGCTTAGTTCGGTTTCCTAGCGGGAGGGCCGCGACCGGGGAGCTGTTTTTT. Encoded protein: CASSLVRFPSGRAATGELFF.

DNA of the CDR3: TGTGCCAGCAGCCCGAGACCAGGGGTCCCCGAGCAGTACTTC. It is translated as CASSPRPGVPEQYF. This chain links TRBV7-9 with TRBJ2-7; D might be TRBD1 (6 bases). This CDR3 region has 14 residues. Germline V gives CDR1 SEHNR, CDR2 FQNEAQ (reference sequence). Between the trimmed V and J ends, which lost 5 bases and 6 bases, there was a span of 17 bases.

This clonotype was counted only a few times. V gene TRBV11-2 combines with J gene TRBJ2-2; 13 bases map to TRBD2. CDR1 and CDR2 from the germline V gene are SGHAT and FQNNGV. Losses at the gene ends were 6 bases for V and 7 bases for J; bases not matched to a gene: 5. CDR3 length: 15 residues. This CDR3 is CASRRTSGSFGELFF. The DNA for the CDR3 is TGTGCCAGCAGGCGGACTAGCGGGAGTTTCGGGGAGCTGTTTTTT.

The chain is built from TRBV27 and TRBJ2-3, with D possibly being TRBD2 (5 bases). Germline lookup yields CDR1 MNHEY and CDR2 SMNVEV (reference sequence). CDR3 length: 12 residues. The V gene lost 6 bases and the J gene lost 7 bases, with 11 bases spanning the gap. The CDR3 bases are TGTGCCAGCAGCCGAGTAGCGAATACGCAGTATTTT. Translated, it gives CASSRVANTQYF.

Only a few counts were recorded for this clonotype. The J gene is TRBJ2-7, the V gene TRBV7-6; maybe TRBD1 (5 bases). Trimming left V 3 bases short and J 5 bases short, with 11 bases between. The germline V gene encodes CDR1 SGHVS and CDR2 FNYEAQ. The CDR3 is made up of 13 amino acids. Here the CDR3 reads CASSFPGSHEQYF. CDR3 bases: TGTGCCAGCAGCTTTCCAGGGTCCCACGAGCAGTACTTC.

This clonotype was picked up a small number of times. The chain employs TRBV6-1 and TRBJ2-7; 9 bases are a match to TRBD2. J lost 3 bases, V lost 7 bases, and 7 bases had no gene match. The CDR3 covers 14 residues. Looked up from germline, CDR1 is MNHNS and CDR2 is SASEGT. The CDR3, as DNA: TGTGCCAGCAAAACTAGCGGGTACCTCTACGAGCAGTACTTC. Protein: CASKTSGYLYEQYF.

The chain links TRBV5-6 to TRBJ1-1; D is perhaps TRBD1 (5 bases). In germline, CDR1 is SGHDT, CDR2 YYEEEE. The CDR3 length is 14 residues. V was cut by 4 bases and J by 1 base, with 11 bases left in between. The CDR3 loop reads CASSRGRANTEAFF. The CDR3 DNA reads TGTGCCAGCAGCCGAGGCAGGGCGAACACTGAAGCTTTCTTT.

The CDR3 sequence: CASSTGDGSSYEQYF. In DNA form, the CDR3 reads TGTGCCAGCAGCACCGGGGACGGGAGCTCCTACGAGCAGTACTTC. The chain uses TRBV9 and TRBJ2-7; a weak D match, TRBD2 (6 bases). The germline V gene encodes CDR1 SGDLS and CDR2 YYNGEE. The CDR3 is made up of 15 amino acids. Between the trimmed V and J ends, which lost 4 bases and 0 bases, there was a span of 14 bases.

The rearrangement links TRBV25-1 to TRBJ2-7, with 10 bases fitting TRBD2. Germline V CDR1 and CDR2: MGHDK, SYGVNS. The length of the CDR3 is 16 residues. The V segment lost 6 bases and the J segment 4 bases; nucleotides outside the gene matches: 12. CDR3 sequence: CASSRVVASGSYEQYF. Here the CDR3 DNA reads TGTGCCAGCAGCCGAGTCGTGGCTAGCGGGAGTTACGAGCAGTACTTC.

The chain carries TRBV9 and TRBJ2-5, with TRBD1 matching over 8 bases. Per germline, CDR1 SGDLS and CDR2 YYNGEE. V lost 3 bases, J lost 3 bases, and 7 bases stayed unmatched. The CDR3 length is 15 residues. The CDR3 spells CASSDEDREEETQYF. The DNA for the CDR3 is TGTGCCAGCAGCGATGAGGACAGGGAGGAAGAGACCCAGTACTTC.

This chain connects TRBV4-3 to TRBJ2-1; 9 bases align to TRBD2. The CDR3 consists of 13 residues. J lost 13 bases, V lost 1 base, and 5 bases had no gene match. Germline CDR1 LGHNA, CDR2 YSLEER. The DNA of the CDR3 is TGCGCCAGCAGCCAAGCGGGACTAGCCGGACAGTTCTTC. Encoded protein: CASSQAGLAGQFF.

CDR3 amino acids: CAIGRQGNTGELFF. CDR3 sequence (DNA): TGTGCCATTGGGCGACAGGGGAACACCGGGGAGCTGTTTTTT. The rearrangement links TRBV24-1 to TRBJ2-2; 7 bases align to TRBD1. This CDR3 has 14 residues. CDR1 and CDR2 (germline): KGHDR, SFDVKD. J gave up 1 base and V 11 bases, and 6 bases lay outside the gene matches.

V usage is TRBV10-3 and J usage is TRBJ2-5; D may be TRBD1 or TRBD2 (6 bases each). V dropped 11 bases and J dropped 5 bases, with 18 bases sitting between them. CDR3 length equals 13 residues. CDR1 is ENHRY and CDR2 is SYGVKD in the germline V gene. As DNA, the CDR3 is TGTGCCGCCAGGCCGGGGGCATACGAGACCCAGTACTTC. Protein product: CAARPGAYETQYF.